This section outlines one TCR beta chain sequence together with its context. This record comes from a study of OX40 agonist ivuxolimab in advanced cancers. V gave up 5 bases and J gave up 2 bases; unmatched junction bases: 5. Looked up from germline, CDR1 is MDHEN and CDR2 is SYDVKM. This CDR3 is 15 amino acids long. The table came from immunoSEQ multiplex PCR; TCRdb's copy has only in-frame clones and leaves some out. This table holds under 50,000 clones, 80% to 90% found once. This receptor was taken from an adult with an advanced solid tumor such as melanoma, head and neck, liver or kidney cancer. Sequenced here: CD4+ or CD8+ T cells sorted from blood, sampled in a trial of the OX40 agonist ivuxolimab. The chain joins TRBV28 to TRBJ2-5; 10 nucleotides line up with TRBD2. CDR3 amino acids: CASSLAGAQQETQYF. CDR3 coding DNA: TGTGCCAGCAGTCTAGCGGGGGCCCAGCAAGAGACCCAGTACTTC. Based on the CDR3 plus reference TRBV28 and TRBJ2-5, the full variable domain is DVKVTQSSRYLVKRTGEKVFLECVQDMDHENMFWYRQDPGLGLRLIYFSYDVKMKEKGDIPEGYSVSREKKERFSLILESASTNQTSMYLCASSLAGAQQETQYFGPGTRLLVL.